The rows below give T cell receptor beta chains drawn from one sample of a study of PD-1 blockade in classical Hodgkin lymphoma. The method was immunoSEQ multiplex PCR; TCRdb's version includes in-frame clones alone and lacks a portion of them. The table records 9,500 to 12,000 clones, approximately 81% of them present only once. The material was CD8+ T cells from blood, obtained before the fourth cycle of nivolumab. The receptor set was obtained from a human donor with classical Hodgkin lymphoma. The donor label of this sample is uncertain. Each CDR3 is given with its conserved first and last residue. D genes are given only for firm matches. Not all rows give a size; the values are once, few, many and, for expanded clones, a class.

v_gene	d_gene	abundance	j_gene	CDR3aa	CDR3nt
TRBV28	-	-	TRBJ1-2	CASSMSPGYGYTF	TGTGCCAGCAGTATGTCCCCCGGATATGGCTACACCTTC
TRBV5-1	-	-	TRBJ2-7	CASSLRENPYEQYF	TGCGCCAGCAGCTTAAGGGAAAATCCATACGAGCAGTACTTC
TRBV5-6	-	-	TRBJ1-2	CASSLGSLYGYTF	TGTGCCAGCAGCTTAGGCAGCCTCTATGGCTACACCTTC
TRBV11-2	-	once	TRBJ1-1	CASSLDYRVSVRMNTEAFF	TGTGCCAGCAGCTTGGACTACAGGGTATCGGTGAGGATGAACACTGAAGCTTTCTTT
TRBV10-3	TRBD1	-	TRBJ1-2	CAISPGQGTYGYTF	TGTGCCATCAGTCCGGGACAGGGGACCTATGGCTACACCTTC
TRBV19	TRBD2	-	TRBJ2-5	CASSLRTSGTETQYF	TGTGCCAGTAGTCTAAGGACTAGCGGGACGGAGACCCAGTACTTC
TRBV7-2	-	-	TRBJ1-1	CASSPTTAFGGEAFF	TGTGCCAGCAGCCCCACGACAGCCTTCGGCGGAGAAGCTTTCTTT
TRBV4-3	-	-	TRBJ2-7	CASSQEVSESYEQYF	TGCGCCAGCAGCCAAGAAGTCAGCGAGTCCTACGAGCAGTACTTC
TRBV27	-	once	TRBJ2-1	CASSLGLSSYNEQFF	TGTGCCAGCAGTTTAGGACTCAGCTCCTACAATGAGCAGTTCTTC
TRBV5-8	-	-	TRBJ2-3	CASSLRQTTDTQYF	TGTGCCAGCAGCTTGCGTCAGACCACAGATACGCAGTATTTT
TRBV28	TRBD1	-	TRBJ2-7	CASSDRTGGLGEQYF	TGTGCCAGCAGTGACAGGACAGGGGGCTTGGGGGAGCAGTACTTC
TRBV7-9	-	-	TRBJ2-3	CASSSTLDTQYF	TGTGCCAGCAGCTCGACCTTAGATACGCAGTATTTT
TRBV6-1	-	-	TRBJ2-7	CASSEVRRGSAREQYF	TGTGCCAGCAGTGAAGTTCGCAGGGGTTCGGCGCGCGAGCAGTACTTC
TRBV6-5	-	-	TRBJ1-1	CASTTALNTEAFF	TGTGCCAGCACGACAGCGTTGAACACTGAAGCTTTCTTT
TRBV4-3	TRBD1	-	TRBJ2-7	CASSQEDGTGPYEQYF	TGCGCCAGCAGCCAAGAAGACGGGACAGGGCCGTACGAGCAGTACTTC
TRBV27	-	-	TRBJ2-2	CASSPLGGPDTGELFF	TGTGCCAGCAGTCCCCTGGGGGGGCCGGACACCGGGGAGCTGTTTTTT
TRBV6-1	-	-	TRBJ2-2	CASSDGSDTGELFF	TGTGCCAGCAGTGACGGGAGTGACACCGGGGAGCTGTTTTTT
TRBV9	-	-	TRBJ1-5	CASSATGGSNQPQHF	TGTGCCAGCAGCGCCACCGGGGGGAGCAATCAGCCCCAGCATTTT
TRBV12-5	-	-	TRBJ2-2	CASGDYYTGELFF	TGTGCTAGTGGGGACTACTACACCGGGGAGCTGTTTTTT
TRBV27	-	few	TRBJ1-2	CASSAGTSYGYTF	TGTGCCAGCAGTGCCGGGACTTCCTATGGCTACACCTTC
TRBV4-3	TRBD2	-	TRBJ2-1	CASSQREGLAGVNEQFF	TGCGCCAGCAGCCAACGAGAGGGACTAGCGGGAGTTAATGAGCAGTTCTTC
TRBV28	-	-	TRBJ2-1	CASSDNEQFF	TGTGCCAGCAGTGACAATGAGCAGTTCTTC
TRBV27	TRBD2	-	TRBJ2-7	CASSHGLAGDLPYEQYF	TGTGCCAGCAGTCATGGACTAGCGGGAGATCTTCCGTACGAGCAGTACTTC
TRBV27	-	-	TRBJ1-2	CASSLSRFYGYTF	TGTGCCAGCAGTTTAAGCAGGTTCTATGGCTACACCTTC